This TCR beta chain emerged from a study of a mutant IDH1 vaccine in newly diagnosed glioma. Time point meaning: week 35, safety follow-up. One vaccine dose held 300 ug of mutant IDH1 20-mer peptide and came with topical imiquimod. Some clones are missing from TCRdb's copy, which holds only in-frame ones; the method was immunoSEQ multiplex PCR. The repertoire holds tens of thousands of clones, with about 87% as singletons. Per the germline V gene, CDR1 is MNHEY and CDR2 is SMNVEV (reference sequence). The CDR3 has 22 amino acids. Trimming cost V 4 bases and J 0 bases; bases outside gene matches: 24. This clone was detected once. Its antigen remains unknown.

This sequence joins TRBV27 and TRBJ2-1, with 7 bases that match TRBD2. The input for sequencing was PBMCs, taken from a glioma patient whose treatment included an IDH1 peptide vaccine. The receptor was isolated from a man aged 30 to 39 with glioma. This CDR3 reads CASSSVPHPGGGSYPSYNEQFF. The CDR3 coding sequence is TGTGCCAGCAGTTCGGTTCCCCACCCGGGCGGGGGTTCTTATCCCTCCTACAATGAGCAGTTCTTC.